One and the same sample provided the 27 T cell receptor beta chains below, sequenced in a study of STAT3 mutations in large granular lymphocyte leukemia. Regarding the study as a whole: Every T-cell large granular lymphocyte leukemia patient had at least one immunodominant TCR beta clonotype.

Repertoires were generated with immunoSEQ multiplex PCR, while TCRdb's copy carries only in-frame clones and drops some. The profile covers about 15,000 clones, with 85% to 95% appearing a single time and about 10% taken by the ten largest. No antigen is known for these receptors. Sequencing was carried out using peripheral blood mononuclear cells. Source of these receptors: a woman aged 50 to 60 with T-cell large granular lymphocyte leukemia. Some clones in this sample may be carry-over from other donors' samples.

CDR3 amino acids: CATSLEGQGNYGYTF. CDR3 bases: TGTGCCACCAGCTTAGAGGGACAGGGGAACTATGGCTACACCTTC. This rearrangement joins TRBV15 to TRBJ1-2, with 10 bases matching TRBD1. The V segment lost 5 bases and the J segment 2 bases; nucleotides outside the gene matches: 5. Germline loops: CDR1 LNHNV, CDR2 YYDKDF (reference sequence). The CDR3 consists of 15 residues.

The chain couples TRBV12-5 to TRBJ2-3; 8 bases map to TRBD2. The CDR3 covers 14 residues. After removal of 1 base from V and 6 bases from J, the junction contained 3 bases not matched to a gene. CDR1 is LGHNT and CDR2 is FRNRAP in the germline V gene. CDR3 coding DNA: TGTGCTAGTGGTTTGGGGGCGGGAGGTGATACGCAGTATTTT. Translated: CASGLGAGGDTQYF.

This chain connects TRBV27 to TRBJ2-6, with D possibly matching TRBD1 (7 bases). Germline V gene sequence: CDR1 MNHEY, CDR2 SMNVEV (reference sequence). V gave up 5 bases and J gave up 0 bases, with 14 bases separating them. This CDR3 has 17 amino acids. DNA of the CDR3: TGTGCCAGCAGTCCGCGGGGACAGCGCTCTGGGGCCAACGTCCTGACTTTC. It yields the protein CASSPRGQRSGANVLTF. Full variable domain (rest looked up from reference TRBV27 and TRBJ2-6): EAQVTQNPRYLITVTGKKLTVTCSQNMNHEYMSWYRQDPGLGLRQIYYSMNVEVTDKGDVPEGYKVSRKEKRNFPLILESPSPNQTSLYFCASSPRGQRSGANVLTFGAGSRLTVL.

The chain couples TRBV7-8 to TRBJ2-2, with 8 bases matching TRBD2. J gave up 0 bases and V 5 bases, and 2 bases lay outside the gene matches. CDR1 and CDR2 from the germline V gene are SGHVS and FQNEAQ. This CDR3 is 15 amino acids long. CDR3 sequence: CASSHSGANTGELFF. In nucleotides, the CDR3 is TGTGCCAGCAGCCATAGCGGGGCGAACACCGGGGAGCTGTTTTTT.

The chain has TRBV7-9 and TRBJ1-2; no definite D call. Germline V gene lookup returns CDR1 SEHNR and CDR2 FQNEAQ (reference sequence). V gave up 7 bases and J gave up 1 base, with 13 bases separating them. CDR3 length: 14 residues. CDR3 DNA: TGTGCCAGCACCCCCTGGACCTTTAACTATGGCTACACCTTC. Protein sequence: CASTPWTFNYGYTF.

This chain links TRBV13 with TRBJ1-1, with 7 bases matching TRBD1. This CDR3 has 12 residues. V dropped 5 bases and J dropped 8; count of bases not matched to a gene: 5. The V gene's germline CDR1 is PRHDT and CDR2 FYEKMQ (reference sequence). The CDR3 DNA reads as TGTGCCAGCAGCGAGGGGGCGACGGAAGCTTTCTTT. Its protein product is CASSEGATEAFF.

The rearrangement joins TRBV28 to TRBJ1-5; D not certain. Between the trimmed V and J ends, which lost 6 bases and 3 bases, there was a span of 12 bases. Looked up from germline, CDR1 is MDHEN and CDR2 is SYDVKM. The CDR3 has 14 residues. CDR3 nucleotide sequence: TGTGCCAGCAGCCCCGGGGAGCTCAATCAGCCCCAGCATTTT. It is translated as CASSPGELNQPQHF.

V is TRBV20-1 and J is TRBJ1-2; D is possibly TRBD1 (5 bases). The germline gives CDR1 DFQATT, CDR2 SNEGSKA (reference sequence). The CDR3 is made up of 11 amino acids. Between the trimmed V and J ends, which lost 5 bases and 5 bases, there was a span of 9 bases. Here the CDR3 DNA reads TGCAGTGCTCCGGGGGTGTATGGCTACACCTTC. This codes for CSAPGVYGYTF.

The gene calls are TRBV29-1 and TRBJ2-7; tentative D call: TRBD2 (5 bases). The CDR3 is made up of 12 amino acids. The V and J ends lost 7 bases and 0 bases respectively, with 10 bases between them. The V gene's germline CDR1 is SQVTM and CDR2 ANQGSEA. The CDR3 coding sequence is TGCAGCGCCAGACGGGGCTCCTACGAGCAGTACTTC. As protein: CSARRGSYEQYF.

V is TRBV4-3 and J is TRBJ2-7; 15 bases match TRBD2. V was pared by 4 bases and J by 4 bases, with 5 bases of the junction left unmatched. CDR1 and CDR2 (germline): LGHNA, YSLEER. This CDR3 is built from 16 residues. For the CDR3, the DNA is TGCGCCAGCAGCCCGGGACTAGCGGGAGGTCTGTACGAGCAGTACTTC. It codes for CASSPGLAGGLYEQYF.

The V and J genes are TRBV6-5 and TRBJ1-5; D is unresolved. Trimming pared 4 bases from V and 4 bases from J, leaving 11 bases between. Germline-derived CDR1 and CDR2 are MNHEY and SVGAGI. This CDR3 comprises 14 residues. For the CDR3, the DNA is TGTGCCAGCAGTTTACACGGCAAAAATCAGCCCCAGCATTTT. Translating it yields CASSLHGKNQPQHF.

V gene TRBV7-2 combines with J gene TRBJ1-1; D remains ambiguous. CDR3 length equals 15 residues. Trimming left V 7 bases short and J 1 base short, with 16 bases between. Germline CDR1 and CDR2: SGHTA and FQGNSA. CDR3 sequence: CASTLTPDSNTEAFF. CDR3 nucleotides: TGTGCCAGCACTTTGACCCCTGATTCGAACACTGAAGCTTTCTTT.

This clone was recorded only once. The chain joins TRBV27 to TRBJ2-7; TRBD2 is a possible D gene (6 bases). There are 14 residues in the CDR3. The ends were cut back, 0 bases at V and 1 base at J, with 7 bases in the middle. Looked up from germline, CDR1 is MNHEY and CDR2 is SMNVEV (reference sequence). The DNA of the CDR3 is TGTGCCAGCAGTTTATCGGGGGGTTCCTACGAGCAGTACTTC. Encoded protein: CASSLSGGSYEQYF.

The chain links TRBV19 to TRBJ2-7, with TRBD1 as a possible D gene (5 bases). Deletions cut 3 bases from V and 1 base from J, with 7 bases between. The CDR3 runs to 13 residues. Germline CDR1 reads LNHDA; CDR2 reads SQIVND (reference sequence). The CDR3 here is CASSIRQSYEQYF. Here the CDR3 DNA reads TGTGCCAGTAGTATCAGACAGTCCTACGAGCAGTACTTC.

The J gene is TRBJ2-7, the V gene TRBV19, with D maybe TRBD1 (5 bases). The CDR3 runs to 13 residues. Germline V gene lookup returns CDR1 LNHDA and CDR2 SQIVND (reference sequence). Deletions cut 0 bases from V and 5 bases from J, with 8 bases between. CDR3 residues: CASSIDRDHEQYF. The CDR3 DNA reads TGTGCCAGTAGTATAGACAGGGATCACGAGCAGTACTTC.

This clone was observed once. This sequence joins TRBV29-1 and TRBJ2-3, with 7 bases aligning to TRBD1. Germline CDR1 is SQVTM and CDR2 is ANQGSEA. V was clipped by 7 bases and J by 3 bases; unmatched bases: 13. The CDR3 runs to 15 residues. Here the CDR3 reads CSAAVTGIGTDTQYF. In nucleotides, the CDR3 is TGCAGCGCCGCCGTGACAGGGATAGGGACAGATACGCAGTATTTT.

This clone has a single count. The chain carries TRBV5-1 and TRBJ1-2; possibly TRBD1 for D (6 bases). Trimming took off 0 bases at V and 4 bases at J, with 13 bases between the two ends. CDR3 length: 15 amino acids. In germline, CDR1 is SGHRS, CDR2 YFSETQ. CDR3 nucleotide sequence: TGCGCCAGCAGCTTGGATGGGGGCGGTGGCTATGGCTACACCTTC. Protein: CASSLDGGGGYGYTF.

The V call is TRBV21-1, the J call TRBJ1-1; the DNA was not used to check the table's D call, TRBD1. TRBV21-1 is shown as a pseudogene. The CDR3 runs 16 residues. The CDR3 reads CASSRTGTGGNTEAFF. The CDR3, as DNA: TGTGCCAGCAGCAGGACGGGGACAGGGGGAAACACTGAAGCTTTCTTT.

CDR3 sequence reads: CATSMGTGATYEQYF. The CDR3 nucleotides read TGTGCCACCAGCATGGGGACAGGGGCAACCTACGAGCAGTACTTC. The V gene is TRBV15, the J gene TRBJ2-7; 10 bases match TRBD1. Unmatched junction bases numbered 5, after V lost 4 bases and J lost 2 bases. This CDR3 has 15 amino acids. Germline CDR1 is LNHNV and CDR2 is YYDKDF (reference sequence). Full variable domain (missing parts from reference TRBV15 and TRBJ2-7): DAMVIQNPRYQVTQFGKPVTLSCSQTLNHNVMYWYQQKSSQAPKLLFHYYDKDFNNEADTPDNFQSRRPNTSFCFLDIRSPGLGDTAMYLCATSMGTGATYEQYFGPGTRLTVT.

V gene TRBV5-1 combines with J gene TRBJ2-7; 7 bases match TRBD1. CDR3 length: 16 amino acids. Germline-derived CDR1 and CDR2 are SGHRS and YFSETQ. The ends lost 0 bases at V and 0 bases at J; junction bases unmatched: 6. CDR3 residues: CASSLGHRDSSYEQYF. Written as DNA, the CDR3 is TGCGCCAGCAGCTTGGGGCACAGGGACAGCTCCTACGAGCAGTACTTC. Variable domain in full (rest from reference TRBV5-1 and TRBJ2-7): KAGVTQTPRYLIKTRGQQVTLSCSPISGHRSVSWYQQTPGQGLQFLFEYFSETQRNKGNFPGRFSGRQFSNSRSEMNVSTLELGDSALYLCASSLGHRDSSYEQYFGPGTRLTVT.

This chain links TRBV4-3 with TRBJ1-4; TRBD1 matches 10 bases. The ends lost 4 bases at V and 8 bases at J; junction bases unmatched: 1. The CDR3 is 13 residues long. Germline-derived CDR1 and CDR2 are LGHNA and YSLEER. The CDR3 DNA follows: TGCGCCAGCAGCCTGGGACAGGGGGAAAAACTGTTTTTT. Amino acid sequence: CASSLGQGEKLFF.

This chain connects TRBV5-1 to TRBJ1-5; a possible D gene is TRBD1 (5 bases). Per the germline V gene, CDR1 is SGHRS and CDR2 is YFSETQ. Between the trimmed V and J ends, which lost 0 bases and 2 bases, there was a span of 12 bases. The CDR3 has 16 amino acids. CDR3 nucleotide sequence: TGCGCCAGCAGCTTGGGGGGACTGGTGGGCAATCAGCCCCAGCATTTT. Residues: CASSLGGLVGNQPQHF. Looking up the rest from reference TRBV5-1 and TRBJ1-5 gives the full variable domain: KAGVTQTPRYLIKTRGQQVTLSCSPISGHRSVSWYQQTPGQGLQFLFEYFSETQRNKGNFPGRFSGRQFSNSRSEMNVSTLELGDSALYLCASSLGGLVGNQPQHFGDGTRLSIL.

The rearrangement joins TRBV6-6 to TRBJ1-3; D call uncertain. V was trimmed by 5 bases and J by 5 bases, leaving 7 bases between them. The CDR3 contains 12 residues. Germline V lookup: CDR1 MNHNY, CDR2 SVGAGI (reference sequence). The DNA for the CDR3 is TGTGCCAGCAGTCGTCCGAGAAACACCATATATTTT. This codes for CASSRPRNTIYF.

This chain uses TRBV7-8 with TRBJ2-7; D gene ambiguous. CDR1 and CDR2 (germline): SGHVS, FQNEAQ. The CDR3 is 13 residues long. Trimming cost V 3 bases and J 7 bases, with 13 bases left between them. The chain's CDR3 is CASSLTRAGEQYF. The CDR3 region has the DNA TGTGCCAGCAGCTTGACCCGAGCCGGGGAGCAGTACTTC.

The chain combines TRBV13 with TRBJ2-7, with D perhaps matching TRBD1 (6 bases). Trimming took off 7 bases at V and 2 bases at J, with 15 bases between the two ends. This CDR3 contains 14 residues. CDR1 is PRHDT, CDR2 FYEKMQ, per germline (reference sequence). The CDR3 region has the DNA TGTGCCAGCACCCCGGGACATGGGCCCTACGAGCAGTACTTC. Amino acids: CASTPGHGPYEQYF.

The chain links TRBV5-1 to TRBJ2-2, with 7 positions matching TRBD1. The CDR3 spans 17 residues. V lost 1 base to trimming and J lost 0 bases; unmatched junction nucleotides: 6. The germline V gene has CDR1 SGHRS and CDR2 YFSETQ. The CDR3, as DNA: TGCGCCAGCAGCTTGACTCCGGGACAGACGAACACCGGGGAGCTGTTTTTT. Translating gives CASSLTPGQTNTGELFF.

This CDR3 reads CASATDARGNYGYTF. CDR3 nucleotide sequence: TGTGCCAGCGCAACGGATGCGCGGGGGAACTATGGCTACACCTTC. The J gene is TRBJ1-2, the V gene TRBV6-5; TRBD1 might be the D (5 bases). V lost 8 bases to trimming and J lost 2 bases, with 18 bases between them. The CDR3 is 15 amino acids. Looked up from germline, CDR1 is MNHEY and CDR2 is SVGAGI.